Listed here are 18 T cell receptor beta chains from one sample, sequenced in a study of Graves' ophthalmopathy and Graves' hyperthyroidism. Amplified material comprised TCR beta CDR3 regions derived from RNA transcripts. HTBI primers were employed in first-round RT-PCR, then a second-round multiplex PCR followed. From the multiplex PCR reads, TCRdb called clonotypes with MiXCR, one entry per CDR3 protein. The table lists 600,000 to 950,000 distinct CDR3 sequences, roughly two fifths of them singletons, with roughly 46% in the top ten. Material: peripheral blood. All receptors derive from an adult man with Graves' ophthalmopathy.

This clonotype was counted a few times. The chain employs TRBV4-2 and TRBJ2-2; D might be TRBD2 (7 bases). The germline V gene encodes CDR1 LGHNA and CDR2 YNFKEQ. The CDR3 totals 17 residues. V was cut by 4 bases and J by 4 bases, with 19 bases left in between. The CDR3 region has the DNA TGTGCCAGCAGCCGTTTTTCCGGGGGGCCTGGCACCGGGGAGCTGTTTTTT. Its protein is CASSRFSGGPGTGELFF.

This clonotype was detected a few times. The chain uses TRBV9 and TRBJ1-1; possible D gene TRBD1, 5 bases. The V end lost 3 bases, the J end lost 5 bases, and 17 bases lay between the germline ends. The germline V gene has CDR1 SGDLS and CDR2 YYNGEE. This CDR3 spans 15 amino acids. CDR3 sequence (DNA): TGTGCCAGCAGCGCGAAGCCCCAGGGCGGGACTGAAGCTTTCTTT. Its translation: CASSAKPQGGTEAFF.

As for this clonotype: The junction departs from the called germline gene at one end, perhaps through a read error. The chain links TRBV7-9 to TRBJ2-7, with 7 positions matching TRBD1. Per the germline V gene, CDR1 is SEHNR and CDR2 is FQNEAQ (reference sequence). The CDR3 loop spans 12 amino acids. As DNA, the CDR3 is TGTGCCATCAGCCTCGACAGGGACGAGCAGTACTTC. Protein sequence: CAISLDRDEQYF.

V is TRBV7-2 and J is TRBJ2-7; the D gene is possibly TRBD1 (5 bases). Trimming removed 7 bases from V and 7 bases from J, with 20 bases in between. There are 14 residues in the CDR3. The germline V gene has CDR1 SGHTA and CDR2 FQGNSA. The CDR3 region is CASTQQGTVGEQYF. In nucleotides, the CDR3 is TGTGCCAGCACCCAGCAGGGTACGGTCGGGGAGCAGTACTTC.

This clonotype was counted a few times. The rearrangement uses TRBV10-3 and TRBJ2-2, with D possibly being TRBD2 (5 bases). CDR1 is ENHRY, CDR2 SYGVKD, per germline. Trimming took 7 bases from V and 5 from J, leaving 14 bases between them. This CDR3 contains 14 residues. Here the CDR3 reads CAITEAGQTGELFF. The CDR3 nucleotides are TGTGCCATCACGGAGGCAGGTCAAACCGGGGAGCTGTTTTTT.

The V and J genes are TRBV7-2 and TRBJ2-2; 13 bases line up with TRBD2. Germline CDR1 and CDR2: SGHTA and FQGNSA. V shed 1 base and J 4 bases; nucleotides not matched to a gene: 6. This CDR3 comprises 18 residues. CDR3 nucleotide sequence: TGTGCCAGCAGCTTAGGTCGGACTAGCGGGAGAGGCACCGGGGAGCTGTTTTTT. Translating it yields CASSLGRTSGRGTGELFF.

At least ten counts were recorded for this clonotype. This chain uses TRBV6-1 with TRBJ1-2; the match to TRBD1 covers 7 bases. The CDR3 is 14 residues long. Trimming at V came to 7 bases and at J to 3 bases, leaving 8 bases not matched to a gene. From germline, CDR1 is MNHNS and CDR2 SASEGT. CDR3 protein: CASTKDRAHYGYTF. The DNA of the CDR3 is TGTGCCAGCACCAAAGACAGGGCCCACTATGGCTACACCTTC.

This clonotype was seen a few times. CDR3 in amino acids: CASSEGAYRYEQYF. The CDR3 nucleotides read TGCGCCAGCAGTGAAGGAGCTTACCGATACGAGCAGTACTTC. J is TRBJ2-7 and V is TRBV5-1; D gene unclear. Looked up from germline, CDR1 is SGHRS and CDR2 is YFSETQ. CDR3 length: 14 amino acids. Trimming cost V 5 bases and J 4 bases, with 16 bases left between them.

This sequence joins TRBV7-6 and TRBJ2-5; possibly TRBD1 for D (7 bases). The CDR3 sequence is 12 residues long. Germline CDR1 SGHVS, CDR2 FNYEAQ. The V and J ends lost 5 bases and 11 bases respectively, with 15 bases between them. CDR3 residues: CASSQGQDYQYF. CDR3 nucleotide sequence: TGTGCCAGCAGCCAAGGACAGGACTATCAGTACTTC.

This chain uses TRBV11-2 with TRBJ1-5; a possible D gene is TRBD1 (6 bases). Germline V lookup: CDR1 SGHAT, CDR2 FQNNGV. The length of the CDR3 is 15 residues. Trimming removed 3 bases from V and 5 bases from J, with 14 bases in between. CDR3 coding DNA: TGTGCCAGCAGCTTGGTTAGGGGGTTAGATCAGCCCCAGCATTTT. Protein product: CASSLVRGLDQPQHF.

In its sample, this clonotype was seen many times. V and J are TRBV29-1 and TRBJ2-7; D not certain. Germline loops: CDR1 SQVTM, CDR2 ANQGSEA. Trimming pared 8 bases from V and 3 bases from J, leaving 11 bases between. The CDR3 length is 11 residues. The CDR3 DNA reads TGCAGCATCATTAGTATCTACGAGCAGTACTTC. Translation gives CSIISIYEQYF.

The chain is built from TRBV4-3 and TRBJ2-7; 9 positions match TRBD1. Trimming at V came to 4 bases and at J to 5 bases, leaving 6 bases not matched to a gene. This CDR3 is built from 14 residues. Germline V CDR1 and CDR2: LGHNA, YSLEER. The CDR3: CASSPSGTGNEQYF. For the CDR3, the DNA is TGCGCCAGCAGCCCATCCGGGACAGGGAACGAGCAGTACTTC.

This clonotype has a handful of counts. CDR3 sequence: CASTRRSQETQYF. For the CDR3, the DNA is TGTGCCAGCACGCGGCGAAGCCAAGAGACCCAGTACTTC. The chain carries TRBV2 and TRBJ2-5, with D hard to call. Trimming pared 7 bases from V and 1 base from J, leaving 10 bases between. CDR1 and CDR2 (germline): SNHLY, FYNNEI. CDR3 size: 13 residues.

Note on this clonotype: This may arise from a read error, as a much more abundant clone is one base away. The chain is built from TRBV7-9 and TRBJ1-1; TRBD1 matches at 8 bases. Germline V lookup: CDR1 SEHNR, CDR2 FQNEAQ (reference sequence). This CDR3 is 16 amino acids long. CDR3 sequence: CASSFGRTGPDTQAFF. As DNA, the CDR3 is TGTGCCAGCAGCTTCGGGCGGACAGGGCCGGACACTCAAGCTTTCTTT.

In regard to this clonotype: A junction boundary mismatches the germline segment, possibly from a read error. V gene TRBV2 combines with J gene TRBJ1-2, with 7 bases that match TRBD1. There are 16 residues in the CDR3. CDR1 SNHLY and CDR2 FYNNEI come from the germline V gene. CDR3 amino acids: CACSVVLPGTVDGYTF. The CDR3 DNA reads as TGTGCCTGCAGCGTTGTCCTACCCGGGACAGTCGATGGCTACACCTTC.

A note on this clonotype: This clone may be a read error of a much larger clone one base away. The chain joins TRBV7-2 to TRBJ1-1; D not resolved. The CDR3 sequence is 13 residues long. The V end lost 4 bases, the J end lost 4 bases, and 10 bases lay between the germline ends. Germline V gene sequence: CDR1 SGHTA, CDR2 FQGNSA. The CDR3 DNA follows: TGTGCCAGCAGCTCAACACCGGGCACTGAAGCTTTCTTT. It is translated as CASSSTPGTEAFF.

This clonotype was seen many times. V usage is TRBV7-3 and J usage is TRBJ2-6; 10 nucleotides agree with TRBD2. V dropped 6 bases and J dropped 2; count of bases not matched to a gene: 7. Germline lookup yields CDR1 SGHTA and CDR2 FQGTGA. This CDR3 has 17 residues. The CDR3 loop reads CASRPGLARAGANVLTF. CDR3 in DNA: TGTGCCAGCAGACCGGGACTAGCGAGAGCTGGGGCCAACGTCCTGACTTTC.

V and J are TRBV10-3 and TRBJ1-3, with D hard to call. CDR3 length equals 12 residues. V shed 10 bases and J shed 11 bases, with 18 bases lying between them. Germline V gene data show CDR1 as ENHRY and CDR2 as SYGVKD. In nucleotides, the CDR3 is TGTGCCACCTTATCGACGGCCGGGGCCATATATTTT. Translating it yields CATLSTAGAIYF.